The entry below describes one TCR beta chain. V lost 3 bases and J lost 2; bases outside the gene matches: 5. Germline V gene sequence: CDR1 DFQATT, CDR2 SNEGSKA (reference sequence). The CDR3 has 15 residues. As processed by the authors: Quantification of nucleated cells was approximated via reference gene primer amplification. Libraries were prepared by immunoSEQ multiplex PCR; TCRdb keeps only in-frame clonotypes and omits some of them. The DNA was the basis for D and trimming; V, J and clone size are from that table. The sample has about 48,000 clones; roughly 84% are singletons. The data derive from a study of blood T cell repertoires in COVID-19. Study details: Italy, Spain and the United States were the sources of the convalescent and acute COVID-19 samples. Sources were T cells, B-cell-depleted T cells, or PBMCs; the material itself was cDNA or gDNA.

Sequencing input: peripheral blood. The TCR originated in a woman in her sixties with acute or convalescent COVID-19. This chain uses TRBV20-1 with TRBJ2-1, with 9 nucleotides matching TRBD2. As DNA, the CDR3 is TGCAGTGCTAGTGCCCGGACTAGCGCCTACAATGAGCAGTTCTTC. Translated: CSASARTSAYNEQFF.